This T cell receptor (beta chain) was sequenced for a study of blood T cells in healthy people across ages. The second PCR ran roughly 6 to 11 cycles with a sample-barcoded 5' primer and J-beta primers. TCRdb reprocessed the 5' RACE reads with MiXCR, giving one entry per CDR3 protein. This sample carries 700,000 or so distinct CDR3 sequences, approximately 40% of them seen once, and the ten largest clones take about 32%. CDR1 and CDR2 from the germline V gene are MNHNY and SVGAGI (reference sequence). This CDR3 region has 15 residues. General study points: Long-lived donors had more naive CD4+ cells and higher diversity than aged donors.

With regard to this clonotype: Its specificity is unknown. At one of its ends the junction is not consistent with the germline gene, which may arise from a read error.

V usage is TRBV6-6 and J usage is TRBJ1-4; 8 positions match TRBD1. Source material: blood. The receptor comes from a man older than 75 in good health. The CDR3 nucleotides are TGTGCCAGCAGTTACCCGGGACAGGCTAATGAAAGACTGTTTTTT. Its protein product is CASSYPGQANERLFF.